The 23 T cell receptor beta chains in this list originate from one sample, sequenced in a study of cytomegalovirus exposure and HLA in healthy donors. Sequenced by immunoSEQ multiplex PCR; TCRdb stores in-frame clones only, minus some. The table has about 120,000 clones, 86% seen once. Sequencing was performed on PBMCs. These receptors were collected from a man younger than 30 in good health and CMV-seronegative.

This clone was found a few times. The chain couples TRBV30 to TRBJ1-5; TRBD1 aligns across 8 bases. Germline lookup yields CDR1 GTSNPN and CDR2 SVGIG (reference sequence). The CDR3 is 17 residues long. V was pared by 0 bases and J by 2 bases, with 9 bases of the junction left unmatched. The DNA of the CDR3 is TGTGCCTGGAGTGTGGCGCCAGGGGGCCCGGGCAATCAGCCCCAGCATTTT. Protein product: CAWSVAPGGPGNQPQHF.

The chain employs TRBV9 and TRBJ2-7, with D possibly matching TRBD2 (5 bases). V was shortened by 4 bases and J by 1 base, with 21 bases between the two germline ends. The CDR3 covers 17 residues. The germline V gene has CDR1 SGDLS and CDR2 YYNGEE. The CDR3 sequence: CASSPRGEGSWSYEQYF. The CDR3 nucleotides read TGTGCCAGCAGCCCTCGCGGTGAGGGAAGTTGGTCCTACGAGCAGTACTTC. Full variable domain (missing parts from reference TRBV9 and TRBJ2-7): DSGVTQTPKHLITATGQRVTLRCSPRSGDLSVYWYQQSLDQGLQFLIQYYNGEERAKGNILERFSAQQFPDLHSELNLSSLELGDSALYFCASSPRGEGSWSYEQYFGPGTRLTVT.

The chain joins TRBV7-9 to TRBJ1-2, with D possibly TRBD1 on 6 matching bases. The V end was cut by 7 bases, the J end by 0 bases, with 6 bases between. This CDR3 spans 12 amino acids. Germline V gene sequence: CDR1 SEHNR, CDR2 FQNEAQ (reference sequence). CDR3 in amino acids: CASTGANYGYTF. CDR3 sequence (DNA): TGTGCCAGCACAGGGGCTAACTATGGCTACACCTTC.

The chain has TRBV6-1 and TRBJ2-7, with 10 bases fitting TRBD1. The ends lost 10 bases at V and 1 base at J; junction bases unmatched: 7. The CDR3 length is 14 residues. Germline V CDR1 and CDR2: MNHNS, SASEGT. The chain's CDR3 is CATRPGQGSYEQYF. CDR3 coding DNA: TGTGCCACCCGGCCGGGACAGGGGTCCTACGAGCAGTACTTC.

This chain links TRBV2 with TRBJ2-3; the match to TRBD2 covers 8 bases. There are 16 residues in the CDR3. CDR1 and CDR2 from the germline V gene are SNHLY and FYNNEI. With 6 bases clipped from V and 2 bases from J, the junction kept 10 bases outside the gene matches. The CDR3 nucleotides are TGTGCCAGCAGAGACAATCTAGCGGGCCCCACAGATACGCAGTATTTT. Protein: CASRDNLAGPTDTQYF.

Here the CDR3 DNA reads TGTGCCTGGAGTCCGAGCGGGAGTCGGATCTACGAGCAGTACTTC. As protein: CAWSPSGSRIYEQYF. The chain couples TRBV30 to TRBJ2-7; 8 bases map to TRBD2. The CDR3 covers 15 residues. The V gene end was trimmed by 2 bases and the J gene end by 3 bases; junction bases not matched to a gene: 9. CDR1 and CDR2 (germline): GTSNPN, SVGIG (reference sequence).

The chain employs TRBV5-4 and TRBJ1-4; 9 nucleotides align to TRBD1. This CDR3 has 13 amino acids. CDR1 is SGHNT, CDR2 YYREEE, per germline (reference sequence). J gave up 8 bases and V 4 bases, and 3 bases lay outside the gene matches. DNA of the CDR3: TGTGCCAGCAGCCAAGGACAGGGGGAAAAACTGTTTTTT. Translated: CASSQGQGEKLFF.

This sequence joins TRBV7-9 and TRBJ1-2; D remains unclear. The CDR3 is 15 amino acids. Per the germline V gene, CDR1 is SEHNR and CDR2 is FQNEAQ (reference sequence). Deletions cut 1 base from V and 4 bases from J, with 13 bases between. DNA of the CDR3: TGTGCCAGCAGCTTAGTCGTGGGCCGGTCCTATGGCTACACCTTC. Residues: CASSLVVGRSYGYTF.

The CDR3 DNA sequence: TGTGCCACCAGCAGAGATCTAGGGGGAACTGGGGAGCTGTTTTTT. It translates to CATSRDLGGTGELFF. V is TRBV15 and J is TRBJ2-2, with D possibly being TRBD1 (6 bases). Germline V gene sequence: CDR1 LNHNV, CDR2 YYDKDF (reference sequence). The CDR3 is made up of 15 amino acids. V lost 0 bases, J lost 8 bases, and 13 bases lay in between. Supplemented by reference TRBV15 and TRBJ2-2, the full variable domain reads DAMVIQNPRYQVTQFGKPVTLSCSQTLNHNVMYWYQQKSSQAPKLLFHYYDKDFNNEADTPDNFQSRRPNTSFCFLDIRSPGLGDTAMYLCATSRDLGGTGELFFGEGSRLTVL.

This chain joins TRBV5-1 and TRBJ1-3; 10 bases align to TRBD1. Unmatched junction bases numbered 5, after V lost 2 bases and J lost 3 bases. Germline values: CDR1 SGHRS, CDR2 YFSETQ. This CDR3 has 16 residues. The CDR3 region is CASSLWTGGGGNTIYF. DNA for the CDR3: TGCGCCAGCAGCTTATGGACAGGGGGAGGTGGAAACACCATATATTTT. The full variable domain, rest sourced from reference TRBV5-1 and TRBJ1-3, is KAGVTQTPRYLIKTRGQQVTLSCSPISGHRSVSWYQQTPGQGLQFLFEYFSETQRNKGNFPGRFSGRQFSNSRSEMNVSTLELGDSALYLCASSLWTGGGGNTIYFGEGSWLTVV.

The rearrangement links TRBV5-5 to TRBJ1-6; a weak D match, TRBD1 (5 bases). V lost 0 bases, J lost 9 bases, and 10 bases lay in between. CDR3 size: 14 residues. Germline V CDR1 and CDR2: SGHKS, YYEKEE (reference sequence). CDR3 nucleotide sequence: TGTGCCAGCAGCTTGGGACAGAATCTTTCACCCCTCCACTTT. Translated: CASSLGQNLSPLHF.

V usage is TRBV6-4 and J usage is TRBJ2-1; 7 bases are shared with TRBD2. V dropped 4 bases and J dropped 9; count of bases not matched to a gene: 18. The length of the CDR3 is 17 residues. The germline CDR1 and CDR2 sequences are MRHNA and SNTAGT. CDR3 DNA: TGTGCCAGCAGTGTTAGAGCGGGAACACCTAGGCTCGGTGAGCAGTTCTTC. Amino acid sequence: CASSVRAGTPRLGEQFF.

This clone has more than one count but fewer than ten. The CDR3 loop reads CASSRDRGDEQYF. The CDR3 DNA reads as TGTGCCAGCAGCCGGGACAGGGGGGACGAGCAGTACTTC. The genes are TRBV7-8 and TRBJ2-7; 11 nucleotides line up with TRBD1. V lost 5 bases to trimming and J lost 5 bases; unmatched junction nucleotides: 2. Germline values: CDR1 SGHVS, CDR2 FQNEAQ. This CDR3 region has 13 residues.

The rearrangement joins TRBV11-3 to TRBJ2-1; TRBD2 matches 11 bases. CDR1 is SGHNT and CDR2 is YENEEA in the germline V gene. After removal of 1 base from V and 4 bases from J, the junction contained 3 bases not matched to a gene. The CDR3 spans 16 residues. This CDR3 reads CASSLGSGGGYNEQFF. CDR3 nucleotides: TGTGCCAGCAGCTTAGGTAGCGGGGGGGGTTACAATGAGCAGTTCTTC.

The gene calls are TRBV5-6 and TRBJ2-3, with TRBD2 identical over 10 bases. The CDR3 is 16 residues long. CDR1 and CDR2 (germline): SGHDT, YYEEEE. V shed 0 bases and J 2 bases; nucleotides not matched to a gene: 3. The chain's CDR3 is CASSLGLAGHTDTQYF. In DNA, the CDR3 is TGTGCCAGCAGCTTGGGACTAGCGGGCCACACAGATACGCAGTATTTT.

J is TRBJ2-5 and V is TRBV28, with 7 bases fitting TRBD1. CDR1 and CDR2 from the germline V gene are MDHEN and SYDVKM. Trimming took 8 bases from V and 2 from J; bases not matched to a gene: 11. The CDR3 has 15 residues. CDR3: CASATFGQAQETQYF. CDR3 DNA: TGTGCCAGCGCTACCTTTGGACAGGCACAAGAGACCCAGTACTTC.

The genes are TRBV5-1 and TRBJ2-7, with 8 bases matching TRBD1. V trimming: 4 bases; J trimming: 5 bases; junction bases outside the gene matches: 8. Germline V CDR1 and CDR2: SGHRS, YFSETQ. This CDR3 is built from 14 residues. The CDR3 sequence is CASSNGQGLHEQYF. CDR3 coding DNA: TGCGCCAGCAGCAACGGACAGGGACTGCACGAGCAGTACTTC.

The chain has TRBV5-3 and TRBJ2-2, with D maybe TRBD2 (5 bases). TRBV5-3 is an ORF, with its function uncertain. The CDR3 is 13 residues long. V shed 1 base and J shed 6 bases, with 7 bases lying between them. The CDR3, as DNA: TGTGCCAGAAGCTTGAGCGGCCCCGGGGAGCTGTTTTTT. Its protein is CARSLSGPGELFF.

The rearrangement uses TRBV25-1 and TRBJ1-5, with D possibly matching TRBD1 (5 bases). Germline assignment: CDR1 MGHDK and CDR2 SYGVNS. Trimming pared 2 bases from V and 1 base from J, leaving 15 bases between. The CDR3 length is 17 residues. The CDR3 reads CASSEEGRVWSNQPQHF. The CDR3 nucleotides are TGTGCCAGCAGTGAAGAGGGGAGGGTTTGGAGCAATCAGCCCCAGCATTTT.

The chain employs TRBV7-9 and TRBJ1-1, with 7 bases aligning to TRBD1. Germline assignment: CDR1 SEHNR and CDR2 FQNEAQ (reference sequence). The CDR3 totals 15 residues. The V and J ends lost 5 bases and 4 bases, in that order; junction bases with no gene match: 10. The CDR3 DNA reads as TGTGCCAGCAGCCAGCAACGTCAGGGGGGCACTGAAGCTTTCTTT. Protein product: CASSQQRQGGTEAFF.

In this sample, this clone turned up a few times. This rearrangement joins TRBV14 to TRBJ2-2, with D tentatively TRBD1 (5 bases). The germline V and J ends were trimmed by 0 bases and 4 bases, with 9 bases remaining between them. CDR1 and CDR2 (germline): SGHDN, FVKESK. The CDR3 spans 15 residues. The CDR3 bases are TGTGCCAGCAGCCAAGAAGGGGCCCTCACCGGGGAGCTGTTTTTT. Its protein is CASSQEGALTGELFF.

V usage is TRBV2 and J usage is TRBJ1-3; TRBD1 matches at 7 bases. After removal of 0 bases from V and 5 bases from J, the junction contained 10 bases not matched to a gene. The CDR3 has 17 residues. The germline V gene has CDR1 SNHLY and CDR2 FYNNEI. This CDR3 is CASSEARQGERRNTIYF. As DNA, the CDR3 is TGTGCCAGCAGTGAAGCGCGACAGGGAGAAAGGAGAAACACCATATATTTT.

The chain has TRBV7-2 and TRBJ1-5; D might be TRBD1 (5 bases). Trimming left V 2 bases short and J 2 bases short, with 10 bases between. Germline V gives CDR1 SGHTA, CDR2 FQGNSA. The CDR3 spans 15 residues. The CDR3 here is CASSLLGPGNQPQHF. CDR3 nucleotide sequence: TGTGCCAGCAGCTTACTGGGGCCGGGCAATCAGCCCCAGCATTTT. Together with reference TRBV7-2 and TRBJ1-5, the CDR3 gives the full variable domain: GAGVSQSPSNKVTEKGKDVELRCDPISGHTALYWYRQSLGQGLEFLIYFQGNSAPDKSGLPSDRFSAERTGGSVSTLTIQRTQQEDSAVYLCASSLLGPGNQPQHFGDGTRLSIL.